The 21 T cell receptor beta chains below all came from one sample that was sequenced in a study of shared clonotypes between healthy human individuals. Libraries were prepared by immunoSEQ multiplex PCR; TCRdb keeps only in-frame clonotypes and omits some of them. This sample has around 700,000 clones; approximately 79% occur once, and the top ten carry 1.5% to 2%. The sample consisted of memory CD4+ T cells sorted from blood. The subset was: CD45RA-negative fraction. Receptors were obtained from a woman in her 30s in good health.

Comment on this clone: Other DNA sequences from this sample encode an identical CDR3 as well. V and J are TRBV18 and TRBJ1-1, with 8 nucleotides matching TRBD1. V lost 3 bases, J lost 5 bases, and 5 bases stayed unmatched. The germline CDR1 and CDR2 sequences are KGHSH and LQKENI. The CDR3 is 14 amino acids. CDR3 protein: CASSPDRVGTEAFF. The DNA for the CDR3 is TGTGCCAGCTCACCGGACAGGGTGGGTACTGAAGCTTTCTTT.

Only a few counts were recorded for this clone. The sample carries other DNA sequences with the same CDR3. The CDR3 bases are TGTGCCAGCAGTGACTCCAGTGGCTCCTACAATGAGCAGTTCTTC. Protein: CASSDSSGSYNEQFF. J is TRBJ2-1 and V is TRBV6-4; D is unresolved. V gave up 0 bases and J gave up 0 bases, with 6 bases separating them. The germline V gene encodes CDR1 MRHNA and CDR2 SNTAGT. The CDR3 runs 15 residues.

This sequence joins TRBV5-4 and TRBJ2-1; a possible D gene is TRBD2 (6 bases). Germline V lookup: CDR1 SGHNT, CDR2 YYREEE (reference sequence). Trimming took 6 bases from V and 3 from J, leaving 10 bases between them. This CDR3 has 13 amino acids. This CDR3 is CASTRRDYNEQFF. The CDR3 DNA sequence: TGTGCCAGCACGAGGCGGGACTACAATGAGCAGTTCTTC.

V usage is TRBV5-7 and J usage is TRBJ1-6; tentatively, D is TRBD1 (6 bases). TRBV5-7 belongs to the ORF category, with a function that is uncertain. The CDR3 is 15 amino acids. Trimming removed 0 bases from V and 7 bases from J, with 11 bases in between. CDR3 DNA: TGTGCCAGCAGCTTGGAAGGGGGGAGGAATTCACCCCTCCACTTT. As protein: CASSLEGGRNSPLHF.

The chain combines TRBV30 with TRBJ2-1; 7 positions match TRBD2. This CDR3 spans 16 amino acids. CDR1 is GTSNPN and CDR2 is SVGIG in the germline V gene (reference sequence). J gave up 3 bases and V 4 bases, and 12 bases lay outside the gene matches. The CDR3 protein is CAWNHPGTKDYNEQFF. In DNA, the CDR3 is TGTGCCTGGAATCACCCCGGGACTAAAGACTACAATGAGCAGTTCTTC.

The chain is built from TRBV11-2 and TRBJ2-2; a weak D match, TRBD1 (6 bases). CDR3 length: 14 residues. Between the trimmed V and J ends, which lost 5 bases and 7 bases, there was a span of 14 bases. The germline CDR1 and CDR2 sequences are SGHAT and FQNNGV. CDR3 nucleotide sequence: TGTGCCAGCAGCCCCTACAGGGACAACGGGGAGCTGTTTTTT. Translation gives CASSPYRDNGELFF.

The CDR3 reads CSANYGPKEYF. The CDR3 nucleotides read TGCAGTGCTAACTACGGGCCTAAAGAGTACTTC. This rearrangement joins TRBV20-1 to TRBJ2-7; D remains unclear. The CDR3 spans 11 residues. Germline lookup yields CDR1 DFQATT and CDR2 SNEGSKA (reference sequence). V was shortened by 4 bases and J by 11 bases, with 15 bases between the two germline ends.

The rearrangement links TRBV6-5 to TRBJ1-1, with TRBD1 matching 9 bases. The CDR3 consists of 15 residues. Looked up from germline, CDR1 is MNHEY and CDR2 is SVGAGI. Trimming at V came to 6 bases and at J to 1 base, leaving 6 bases not matched to a gene. The CDR3 spells CASRDTGGQNTEAFF. CDR3 bases: TGTGCCAGCAGAGATACAGGGGGCCAGAACACTGAAGCTTTCTTT.

This clone was recorded once. Germline is not matched at one junction end, which may reflect a read error. The chain employs TRBV7-6 and TRBJ1-2; 7 bases map to TRBD1. Germline V CDR1 and CDR2: SGHVS, FNYEAQ. The CDR3 covers 18 residues. The CDR3 reads CASSPDTGQASITSWFSF. In DNA, the CDR3 is TGTGCCAGCAGCCCAGACACCGGACAGGCCTCTATTACGTCTTGGTTCTCCTTC.

The chain couples TRBV5-5 to TRBJ2-7; 8 bases are shared with TRBD1. Germline V gives CDR1 SGHKS, CDR2 YYEKEE (reference sequence). V was clipped by 5 bases and J by 5 bases; unmatched bases: 6. The CDR3 totals 13 residues. The CDR3 region is CASSQGAFDEQYF. The CDR3 DNA reads as TGTGCCAGCAGTCAGGGGGCCTTTGACGAGCAGTACTTC.

The rearrangement joins TRBV27 to TRBJ2-1, with a tentative D call TRBD1 (5 bases). The CDR3 is 15 residues long. Trimming left V 2 bases short and J 0 bases short, with 8 bases between. Germline assignment: CDR1 MNHEY and CDR2 SMNVEV (reference sequence). The CDR3 is CASSLQGSSYNEQFF. The CDR3 nucleotides are TGTGCCAGCAGTTTACAGGGTAGCTCCTACAATGAGCAGTTCTTC.

This clone was counted a few times. This chain links TRBV10-2 with TRBJ2-7; TRBD2 agrees at 14 bases. CDR1 WSHSY and CDR2 SAAADI come from the germline V gene. The length of the CDR3 is 18 residues. V was pared by 6 bases and J by 0 bases, with 10 bases of the junction left unmatched. CDR3 coding DNA: TGCGCCAGCAGGCGCAAGGGACTAGCGGGAGAGGTCTCCTACGAGCAGTACTTC. The encoded protein is CASRRKGLAGEVSYEQYF.

J is TRBJ1-2 and V is TRBV4-2; 7 bases agree with TRBD1. The CDR3 loop spans 16 amino acids. The germline gives CDR1 LGHNA, CDR2 YNFKEQ. Trimming removed 4 bases from V and 3 bases from J; junction bases left unmatched: 11. The CDR3 DNA is TGTGCCAGCAGCCCTACTAAATTTGACAGGGACTATGGCTACACCTTC. It yields the protein CASSPTKFDRDYGYTF.

V gene TRBV10-2 combines with J gene TRBJ1-1; D is perhaps TRBD1 (6 bases). V lost 4 bases and J lost 5, with 14 bases in between. CDR3 length: 14 residues. In germline, CDR1 is WSHSY, CDR2 SAAADI. The CDR3, as DNA: TGCGCCAGCAGTGGCGGGGCAGGGGAGACTGAAGCTTTCTTT. Its protein product is CASSGGAGETEAFF.

For this clone: The same CDR3 can be traced to other DNA sequences in this sample. The chain has TRBV18 and TRBJ1-3; no clear D. CDR3 size: 13 residues. Germline CDR1 and CDR2: KGHSH and LQKENI. V shed 1 base and J shed 4 bases, with 5 bases lying between them. The CDR3, as DNA: TGTGCCAGCTCACCACAATCCGGAAACACCATATATTTT. Its translation: CASSPQSGNTIYF.

This clone was seen once. The chain is built from TRBV5-4 and TRBJ2-6; D perhaps matches TRBD1 (5 bases). The germline V gene has CDR1 SGHNT and CDR2 YYREEE (reference sequence). Deletions cut 0 bases from V and 1 base from J, with 5 bases between. The CDR3 has 15 amino acids. CDR3 amino acids: CASSLGQSGANVLTF. The CDR3 region has the DNA TGTGCCAGCAGCTTGGGACAGTCTGGGGCCAACGTCCTGACTTTC.

This clone has just a few counts. CDR3 bases: TGCAGTGGAGGGGTCACCTACGAGCAGTACTTC. Its translation is CSGGVTYEQYF. The chain has TRBV20-1 and TRBJ2-7; the D call may be TRBD1 or TRBD2 (5 bases each). Germline V CDR1 and CDR2: DFQATT, SNEGSKA (reference sequence). This CDR3 spans 11 amino acids. Trimming shortened V by 7 bases and J by 2 bases, and 9 bases separated the two germline ends.

The V gene is TRBV29-1, the J gene TRBJ2-2; the D is unclear. Deletions cut 4 bases from V and 4 bases from J, with 13 bases between. Germline assignment: CDR1 SQVTM and CDR2 ANQGSEA. This CDR3 is 14 amino acids long. Here the CDR3 reads CSVGGVYPTGELFF. The CDR3 DNA is TGCAGCGTTGGGGGTGTCTATCCCACCGGGGAGCTGTTTTTT.

The chain links TRBV2 to TRBJ1-3; D is possibly TRBD1 (6 bases). Germline loops: CDR1 SNHLY, CDR2 FYNNEI. V was clipped by 7 bases and J by 4 bases, with 14 bases between them. This CDR3 region has 14 residues. CDR3: CASKDRDPGNTIYF. The CDR3 DNA follows: TGTGCCAGCAAGGACAGAGACCCAGGAAACACCATATATTTT. The full variable domain, in which reference TRBV2 and TRBJ1-3 provide the parts outside the CDR3, is EPEVTQTPSHQVTQMGQEVILRCVPISNHLYFYWYRQILGQKVEFLVSFYNNEISEKSEIFDDQFSVERPDGSNFTLKIRSTKLEDSAMYFCASKDRDPGNTIYFGEGSWLTVV.

This chain links TRBV18 with TRBJ1-1; D ambiguous. The germline gives CDR1 KGHSH, CDR2 LQKENI. The length of the CDR3 is 15 residues. V gave up 2 bases and J gave up 4 bases, with 14 bases separating them. The CDR3 protein is CASSPKVRGGTEAFF. The CDR3 nucleotides are TGTGCCAGCTCACCAAAAGTCCGGGGAGGCACTGAAGCTTTCTTT.

The J gene is TRBJ2-5, the V gene TRBV12-5, with 9 bases matching TRBD1. Germline lookup yields CDR1 LGHNT and CDR2 FRNRAP. V trimming: 4 bases; J trimming: 5 bases; junction bases outside the gene matches: 8. The CDR3 is 15 amino acids. The CDR3, as DNA: TGTGCTAGTGGTTCGGGACAGGGTGGGACGGAGACCCAGTACTTC. Protein sequence: CASGSGQGGTETQYF.